This T cell receptor (beta chain) was documented in a study of T cells in tuberculosis. V dropped 3 bases and J dropped 2; count of bases not matched to a gene: 1. Germline values: CDR1 GTSNPN, CDR2 SVGIG (reference sequence). CDR3 length: 12 amino acids. The time point: new active TB diagnosis, blood taken before or within 7 days of starting treatment. Sequenced by immunoSEQ multiplex PCR; TCRdb stores in-frame clones only, minus some. The sample contains more than 35,000 clones, less than 95% of which appear only once. The TCR comes from an adult with tuberculosis. J is TRBJ2-7 and V is TRBV30, with 7 bases identical to TRBD1. The sample consisted of PBMCs, taken at tuberculosis diagnosis. CDR3 protein: CAWRGQTYEQYF. Written as DNA, the CDR3 is TGTGCCTGGAGGGGACAGACCTACGAGCAGTACTTC.